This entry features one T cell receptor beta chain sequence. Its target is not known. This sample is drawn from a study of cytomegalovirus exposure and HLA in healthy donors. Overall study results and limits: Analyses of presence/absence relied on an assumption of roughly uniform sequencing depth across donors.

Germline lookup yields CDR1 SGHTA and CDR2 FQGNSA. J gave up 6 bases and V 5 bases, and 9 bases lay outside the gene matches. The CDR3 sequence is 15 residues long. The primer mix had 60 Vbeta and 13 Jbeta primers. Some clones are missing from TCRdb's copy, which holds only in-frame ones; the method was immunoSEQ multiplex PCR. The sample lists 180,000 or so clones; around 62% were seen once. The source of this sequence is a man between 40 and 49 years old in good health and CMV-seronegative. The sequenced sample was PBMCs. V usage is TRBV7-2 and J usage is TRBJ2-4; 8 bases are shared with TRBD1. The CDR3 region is CASSGQTGVRNIQYF. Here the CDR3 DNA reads TGTGCCAGCAGCGGACAGACAGGGGTCCGAAACATTCAGTACTTC.